The 31 T cell receptor beta chains below were found in one sample sequenced in a study of cytomegalovirus exposure and HLA in healthy donors. The PCR ran on 60 Vbeta and 13 Jbeta primers. Profiled with immunoSEQ multiplex PCR; TCRdb holds only in-frame clones, not every one. Among 120,000 or so clones, approximately 67% were seen once, and the ten largest hold over 1.5%. Sequenced input: PBMCs. These receptors were taken from a young man in good health and CMV-seronegative.

This clone was detected only a few times. The V call is TRBV21-1, the J call TRBJ1-5; whether TRBD1, the table's D call, matches the DNA was not checked. TRBV21-1 is assigned pseudogene status. This CDR3 is built from 15 residues. The chain's CDR3 is CARGHGVRSNQPQHF. In DNA form, the CDR3 reads TGTGCCAGGGGGCATGGGGTCCGAAGCAATCAGCCCCAGCATTTT.

This sequence joins TRBV9 and TRBJ1-1; weak D call: TRBD1 (6 bases). Trimming took 3 bases from V and 0 from J, leaving 12 bases between them. The CDR3 is 15 residues long. CDR1 and CDR2 from the germline V gene are SGDLS and YYNGEE. The DNA of the CDR3 is TGTGCCAGCAGCGCAACAGGGATAGTGAACACTGAAGCTTTCTTT. It is translated as CASSATGIVNTEAFF.

The V gene is TRBV28, the J gene TRBJ1-1; no reliable D call. The CDR3 has 12 amino acids. Germline V gene sequence: CDR1 MDHEN, CDR2 SYDVKM. V lost 5 bases and J 7 bases, leaving 11 bases between the germline ends. Written as DNA, the CDR3 is TGTGCCAGCAGTGAAAGACGAGGTGAAGCTTTCTTT. The encoded protein is CASSERRGEAFF.

The chain uses TRBV5-1 and TRBJ2-1; 8 bases fit TRBD2. The CDR3 covers 19 residues. The V segment lost 4 bases and the J segment 6 bases; nucleotides outside the gene matches: 21. Germline CDR1 reads SGHRS; CDR2 reads YFSETQ. In DNA, the CDR3 is TGCGCCAGCAGCACACGAGCCCCGGGAGCGGGAGTATTGTTCAATGAGCAGTTCTTC. Encoded protein: CASSTRAPGAGVLFNEQFF.

This CDR3 reads CAWSVTGGVGNTIYF. The CDR3 coding sequence is TGTGCCTGGAGTGTCACAGGGGGCGTTGGAAACACCATATATTTT. The gene calls are TRBV30 and TRBJ1-3, with 9 bases matching TRBD1. Germline assignment: CDR1 GTSNPN and CDR2 SVGIG (reference sequence). This CDR3 region has 15 residues. V shed 0 bases and J 3 bases; nucleotides not matched to a gene: 3.

This chain's CDR3 is CASIPRWSNQPQHF. Written as DNA, the CDR3 is TGCGCCAGCATCCCTAGATGGAGCAATCAGCCCCAGCATTTT. The V gene is TRBV4-1, the J gene TRBJ1-5; D remains unclear. CDR3 length: 14 amino acids. CDR1 MGHRA and CDR2 YSYEKL come from the germline V gene. Trimming took 7 bases from V and 1 from J, leaving 11 bases between them.

This clone was counted only a few times. The J gene is TRBJ2-3, the V gene TRBV9; no reliable D call. V was cut by 4 bases and J by 5 bases, with 11 bases left in between. Germline lookup yields CDR1 SGDLS and CDR2 YYNGEE. The CDR3 totals 13 residues. The CDR3 spells CASSPSGGDTQYF. CDR3 bases: TGTGCCAGCAGCCCATCCGGTGGAGATACGCAGTATTTT.

The chain links TRBV27 to TRBJ2-2; 7 bases are shared with TRBD2. This CDR3 spans 18 amino acids. V lost 0 bases to trimming and J lost 1 base; unmatched junction nucleotides: 8. Germline assignment: CDR1 MNHEY and CDR2 SMNVEV (reference sequence). The CDR3, as DNA: TGTGCCAGCAGTTTATCGATTTGGGCTAGCGGGAACACCGGGGAGCTGTTTTTT. Protein: CASSLSIWASGNTGELFF.

J is TRBJ2-7 and V is TRBV9; D possibly corresponds to TRBD2 (6 bases). V shed 4 bases and J shed 3 bases, with 17 bases lying between them. The CDR3 is 15 residues long. Germline CDR1 SGDLS, CDR2 YYNGEE. DNA of the CDR3: TGTGCCAGCAGCTCAGAACTAGCACCCAACTACGAGCAGTACTTC. This translates into CASSSELAPNYEQYF.

V is TRBV18 and J is TRBJ2-2; D is unresolved. The germline V gene has CDR1 KGHSH and CDR2 LQKENI. The CDR3 loop spans 13 amino acids. Trimming removed 8 bases from V and 1 base from J, with 8 bases in between. The CDR3 nucleotides read TGTGCCAGCACCCTAAAGAACACCGGGGAGCTGTTTTTT. Amino acids: CASTLKNTGELFF.

On this clone itself: One junction end does not reproduce the germline sequence, and a read error may be involved. The chain recombines TRBV7-9 with TRBJ2-4; 7 positions match TRBD1. The CDR3 length is 17 residues. Germline V CDR1 and CDR2: SEHNR, FQNEAQ (reference sequence). The DNA of the CDR3 is TGTTCCAGCAGACAAGGGGGCGGTAGAATAGCCAAAAACATTCAGTACTTC. Translation gives CSSRQGGGRIAKNIQYF. The full variable domain, rest sourced from reference TRBV7-9 and TRBJ2-4, is DTGVSQNPRHKITKRGQNVTFRCDPISEHNRLYWYRQTLGQGPEFLTYFQNEAQLEKSRLLSDRFSAERPKGSFSTLEIQRTEQGDSAMYLCSSRQGGGRIAKNIQYFGAGTRLSVL.

The CDR3 region has the DNA TGTGCCAGCAGTTCGTCGGGAGTCTCTGAAGCTTTCTTT. Translation gives CASSSSGVSEAFF. V and J are TRBV6-1 and TRBJ1-1; D remains unclear. V was pared by 5 bases and J by 6 bases, with 13 bases between. Looked up from germline, CDR1 is MNHNS and CDR2 is SASEGT. The CDR3 sequence is 13 residues long.

The chain employs TRBV28 and TRBJ2-1, with 11 bases that match TRBD2. The CDR3 runs 17 residues. Germline values: CDR1 MDHEN, CDR2 SYDVKM. V was pared by 0 bases and J by 8 bases, with 9 bases of the junction left unmatched. CDR3 sequence reads: CASSLWPTASGRHEQFF. In DNA form, the CDR3 reads TGTGCCAGCAGTTTATGGCCTACGGCTAGCGGGAGGCATGAGCAGTTCTTC.

The V gene is TRBV7-3, the J gene TRBJ1-2; D is uncertain. This CDR3 has 15 residues. Germline CDR1 SGHTA, CDR2 FQGTGA. V gave up 1 base and J gave up 8 bases, with 17 bases separating them. CDR3 coding DNA: TGTGCCAGCAGCTTAATTCGGCGGCCTGGTGGAGGCTACACCTTC. Translation: CASSLIRRPGGGYTF.

The chain recombines TRBV30 with TRBJ1-6; D perhaps matches TRBD1 (6 bases). The CDR3 runs to 15 residues. Germline assignment: CDR1 GTSNPN and CDR2 SVGIG (reference sequence). Trimming removed 0 bases at V and 9 bases at J, with 15 bases between. The CDR3 coding sequence is TGTGCCTGGAGTGTTGGGCGGGGGGCTAGTTCACCCCTCCACTTT. This encodes CAWSVGRGASSPLHF.

The rearrangement links TRBV28 to TRBJ1-2; D perhaps matches TRBD1 (5 bases). Germline V gene lookup returns CDR1 MDHEN and CDR2 SYDVKM. There are 13 residues in the CDR3. V lost 6 bases, J lost 4 bases, and 12 bases lay in between. CDR3 loop: CASRQTVSYGYTF. The DNA for the CDR3 is TGTGCCAGCAGACAGACAGTCAGCTATGGCTACACCTTC.

This clone came up a few times. V is TRBV9 and J is TRBJ2-1, with 7 bases that match TRBD2. Per germline, CDR1 SGDLS and CDR2 YYNGEE. V was clipped by 0 bases and J by 6 bases; unmatched bases: 3. This CDR3 has 14 amino acids. Here the CDR3 reads CASSVVGEGNEQFF. The CDR3 DNA sequence: TGTGCCAGCAGCGTAGTGGGGGAGGGCAATGAGCAGTTCTTC.

This clone was detected a few times. The chain joins TRBV29-1 to TRBJ2-7; 10 positions match TRBD2. The CDR3 spans 13 residues. Germline V gene data show CDR1 as SQVTM and CDR2 as ANQGSEA. The trim removed 6 bases at V and 5 bases at J, leaving 7 bases unmatched. This CDR3 reads CSVGAGGIHEQYF. The CDR3 DNA is TGCAGCGTGGGAGCGGGAGGGATCCACGAGCAGTACTTC.

V gene TRBV29-1 combines with J gene TRBJ2-1, with a tentative D call TRBD1 (5 bases). Germline CDR1 and CDR2: SQVTM and ANQGSEA. V was trimmed by 0 bases and J by 2 bases, leaving 11 bases between them. CDR3 size: 15 residues. The CDR3 reads CSVEEGRKPYNEQFF. The CDR3 bases are TGCAGCGTTGAAGAGGGGCGGAAGCCCTACAATGAGCAGTTCTTC.

This clone has a handful of counts. The chain joins TRBV6-6 to TRBJ1-5; D unresolved. Trimming took 6 bases from V and 3 from J, leaving 12 bases between them. The germline V gene encodes CDR1 MNHNY and CDR2 SVGAGI (reference sequence). This CDR3 is 14 amino acids long. CDR3: CASRRMEINQPQHF. In nucleotides, the CDR3 is TGTGCCAGCAGGAGAATGGAGATCAATCAGCCCCAGCATTTT.

CDR3 in DNA: TGTGCCAGCAGTGTGGGGACAGGGGGCTACGAGCAGTACTTC. It translates to CASSVGTGGYEQYF. This chain links TRBV25-1 with TRBJ2-7; 11 bases are shared with TRBD1. Germline loops: CDR1 MGHDK, CDR2 SYGVNS. The ends lost 4 bases at V and 3 bases at J; junction bases unmatched: 2. CDR3 length equals 14 residues.

This chain uses TRBV2 with TRBJ1-2, with 9 bases fitting TRBD1. The V segment lost 7 bases and the J segment 6 bases; nucleotides outside the gene matches: 9. Germline V gene lookup returns CDR1 SNHLY and CDR2 FYNNEI. The CDR3 length is 14 residues. CDR3 protein: CASTKEQGANGYTF. Here the CDR3 DNA reads TGTGCCAGCACCAAAGAACAGGGGGCTAATGGCTACACCTTC.

DNA of the CDR3: TGTGCCTGGAGAGGGGGAGGGGAATATGGCTACACCTTC. This encodes CAWRGGGEYGYTF. The chain has TRBV30 and TRBJ1-2; maybe TRBD1 (6 bases). V lost 3 bases, J lost 5 bases, and 13 bases lay in between. The germline V gene has CDR1 GTSNPN and CDR2 SVGIG (reference sequence). The CDR3 sequence is 13 residues long.

This clone was seen a handful of times. This chain links TRBV30 with TRBJ2-7; D call uncertain. Trimming removed 1 base at V and 1 base at J, with 2 bases between. Germline V gene data show CDR1 as GTSNPN and CDR2 as SVGIG (reference sequence). This CDR3 region has 11 residues. The CDR3: CAWSASYEQYF. CDR3 in DNA: TGTGCCTGGAGTGCGTCCTACGAGCAGTACTTC.

The J gene is TRBJ1-2, the V gene TRBV7-8; tentatively, D is TRBD1 (5 bases). Germline loops: CDR1 SGHVS, CDR2 FQNEAQ. This CDR3 region has 13 residues. V lost 3 bases, J lost 4 bases, and 9 bases lay in between. The CDR3 DNA is TGTGCCAGCAGCTTGGGACTGAGCTATGGCTACACCTTC. Its protein product is CASSLGLSYGYTF.

This clone is a singleton in its sample. The genes are TRBV19 and TRBJ2-7; 9 positions match TRBD1. The CDR3 is made up of 15 amino acids. Trimming cost V 5 bases and J 4 bases; bases outside gene matches: 9. Germline-derived CDR1 and CDR2 are LNHDA and SQIVND (reference sequence). The DNA for the CDR3 is TGTGCCAGTAGTGTTGGACAGGGGTTATTGTACGAGCAGTACTTC. Translation: CASSVGQGLLYEQYF.

V gene TRBV5-4 combines with J gene TRBJ2-1; 8 bases agree with TRBD2. This CDR3 is 13 amino acids long. V was pared by 4 bases and J by 10 bases, with 7 bases of the junction left unmatched. Germline-derived CDR1 and CDR2 are SGHNT and YYREEE (reference sequence). In nucleotides, the CDR3 is TGTGCCAGCAGCCCGGGGACTAGAGAAGAGCAGTTCTTC. This gives the protein CASSPGTREEQFF.

The chain uses TRBV11-2 and TRBJ2-1; a weak D match, TRBD2 (6 bases). Germline values: CDR1 SGHAT, CDR2 FQNNGV. The germline V and J ends were trimmed by 0 bases and 4 bases, with 10 bases remaining between them. The CDR3 has 15 amino acids. CDR3 amino acids: CASSLERGLYNEQFF. Here the CDR3 DNA reads TGTGCCAGCAGCTTAGAGCGGGGCTTATACAATGAGCAGTTCTTC.

The genes are TRBV9 and TRBJ1-2; 8 bases agree with TRBD1. J lost 2 bases, V lost 0 bases, and 6 bases had no gene match. The CDR3 consists of 16 residues. Germline V lookup: CDR1 SGDLS, CDR2 YYNGEE. The CDR3 nucleotides read TGTGCCAGCAGCGTAGCGTCACAGGGGGGAAACTATGGCTACACCTTC. This gives the protein CASSVASQGGNYGYTF.

The chain recombines TRBV5-1 with TRBJ2-2; 8 bases line up with TRBD1. Germline V gives CDR1 SGHRS, CDR2 YFSETQ. V lost 3 bases and J lost 1; bases outside the gene matches: 11. The CDR3 consists of 18 residues. The CDR3 loop is CASSSRTDRGLNTGELFF. DNA of the CDR3: TGCGCCAGCAGCTCCCGGACAGACAGGGGTTTGAACACCGGGGAGCTGTTTTTT.

The chain links TRBV5-5 to TRBJ2-2; 7 nucleotides line up with TRBD2. V shed 0 bases and J 5 bases; nucleotides not matched to a gene: 13. The CDR3 totals 18 residues. Germline CDR1 reads SGHKS; CDR2 reads YYEKEE (reference sequence). The chain's CDR3 is CASSLGVRAGEGTGELFF. In nucleotides, the CDR3 is TGTGCCAGCAGCTTGGGTGTCCGGGCGGGAGAGGGGACCGGGGAGCTGTTTTTT.